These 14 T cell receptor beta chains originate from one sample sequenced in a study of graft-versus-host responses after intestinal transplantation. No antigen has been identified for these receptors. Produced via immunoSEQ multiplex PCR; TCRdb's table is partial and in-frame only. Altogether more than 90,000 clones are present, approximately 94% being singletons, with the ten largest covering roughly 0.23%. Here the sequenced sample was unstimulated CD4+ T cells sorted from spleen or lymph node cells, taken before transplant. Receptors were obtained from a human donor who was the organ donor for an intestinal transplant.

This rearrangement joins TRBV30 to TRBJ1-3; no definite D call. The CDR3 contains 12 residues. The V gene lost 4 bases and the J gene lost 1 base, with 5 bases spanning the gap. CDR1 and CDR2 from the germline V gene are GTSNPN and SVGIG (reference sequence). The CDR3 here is CAWMWSGNTIYF. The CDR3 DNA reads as TGTGCCTGGATGTGGTCTGGAAACACCATATATTTT.

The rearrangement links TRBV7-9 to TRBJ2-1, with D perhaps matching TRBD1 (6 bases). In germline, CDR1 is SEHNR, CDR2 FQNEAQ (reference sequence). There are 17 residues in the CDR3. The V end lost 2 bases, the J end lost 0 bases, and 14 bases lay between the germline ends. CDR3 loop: CASSLRVEDSSYNEQFF. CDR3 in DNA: TGTGCCAGCAGCTTAAGGGTGGAGGACAGCTCCTACAATGAGCAGTTCTTC.

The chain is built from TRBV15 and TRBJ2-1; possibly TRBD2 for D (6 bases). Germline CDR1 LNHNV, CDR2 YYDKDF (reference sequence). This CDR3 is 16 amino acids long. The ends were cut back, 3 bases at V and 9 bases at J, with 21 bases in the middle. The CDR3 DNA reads TGTGCCACCAGCAGCGAACCCGGGGGTTCGGGTCGTGAGCAGTTCTTC. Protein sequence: CATSSEPGGSGREQFF.

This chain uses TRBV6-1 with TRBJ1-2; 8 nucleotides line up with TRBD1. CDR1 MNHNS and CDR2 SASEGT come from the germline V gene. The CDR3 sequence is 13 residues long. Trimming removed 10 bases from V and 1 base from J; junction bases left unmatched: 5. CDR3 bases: TGTGCCACTTATGACAGGGGTAACTATGGCTACACCTTC. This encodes CATYDRGNYGYTF.

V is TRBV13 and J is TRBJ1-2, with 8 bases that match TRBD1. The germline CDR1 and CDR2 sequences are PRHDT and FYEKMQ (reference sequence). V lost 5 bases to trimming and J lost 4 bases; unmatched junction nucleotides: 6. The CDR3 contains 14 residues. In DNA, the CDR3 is TGTGCCAGCAGCAACGGACAGGGTAGCTATGGCTACACCTTC. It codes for CASSNGQGSYGYTF.

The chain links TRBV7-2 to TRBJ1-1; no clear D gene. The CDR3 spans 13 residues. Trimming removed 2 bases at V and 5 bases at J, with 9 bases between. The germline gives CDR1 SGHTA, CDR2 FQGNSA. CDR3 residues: CASSLWGRTEAFF. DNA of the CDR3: TGTGCCAGCAGCTTATGGGGTCGAACTGAAGCTTTCTTT.

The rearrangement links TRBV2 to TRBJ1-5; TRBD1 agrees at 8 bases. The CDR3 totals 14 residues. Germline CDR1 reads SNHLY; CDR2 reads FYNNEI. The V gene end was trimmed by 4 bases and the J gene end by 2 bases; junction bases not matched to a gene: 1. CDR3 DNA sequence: TGTGCCAGCAGTGGGACAGGGCGCAATCAGCCCCAGCATTTT. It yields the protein CASSGTGRNQPQHF.

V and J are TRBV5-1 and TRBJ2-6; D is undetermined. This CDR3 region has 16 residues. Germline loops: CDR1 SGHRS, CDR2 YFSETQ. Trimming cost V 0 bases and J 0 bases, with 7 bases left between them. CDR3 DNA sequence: TGCGCCAGCAGCTTGGCGCCCTCCTCTGGGGCCAACGTCCTGACTTTC. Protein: CASSLAPSSGANVLTF. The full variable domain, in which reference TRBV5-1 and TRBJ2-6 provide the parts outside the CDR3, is KAGVTQTPRYLIKTRGQQVTLSCSPISGHRSVSWYQQTPGQGLQFLFEYFSETQRNKGNFPGRFSGRQFSNSRSEMNVSTLELGDSALYLCASSLAPSSGANVLTFGAGSRLTVL.

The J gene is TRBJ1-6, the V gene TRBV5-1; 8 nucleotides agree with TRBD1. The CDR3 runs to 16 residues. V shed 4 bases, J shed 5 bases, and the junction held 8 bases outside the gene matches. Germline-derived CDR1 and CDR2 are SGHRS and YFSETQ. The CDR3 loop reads CASSPTGQGDNSPLHF. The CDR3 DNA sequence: TGCGCCAGCAGCCCAACCGGACAGGGCGATAATTCACCCCTCCACTTT. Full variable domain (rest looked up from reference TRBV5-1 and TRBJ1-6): KAGVTQTPRYLIKTRGQQVTLSCSPISGHRSVSWYQQTPGQGLQFLFEYFSETQRNKGNFPGRFSGRQFSNSRSEMNVSTLELGDSALYLCASSPTGQGDNSPLHFGNGTRLTVT.

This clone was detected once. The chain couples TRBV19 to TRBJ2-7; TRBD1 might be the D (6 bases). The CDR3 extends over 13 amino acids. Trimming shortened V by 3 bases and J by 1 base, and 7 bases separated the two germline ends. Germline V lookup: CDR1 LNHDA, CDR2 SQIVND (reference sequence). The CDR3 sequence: CASSIQGSYEQYF. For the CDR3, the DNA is TGTGCCAGTAGTATTCAGGGGTCCTACGAGCAGTACTTC.

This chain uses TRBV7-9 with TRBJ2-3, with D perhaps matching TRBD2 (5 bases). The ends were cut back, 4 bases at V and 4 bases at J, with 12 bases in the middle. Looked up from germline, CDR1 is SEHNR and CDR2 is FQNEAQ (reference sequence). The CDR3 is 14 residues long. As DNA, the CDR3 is TGTGCCAGCAGCTCCGGCGGTAGCGCAGATACGCAGTATTTT. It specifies CASSSGGSADTQYF.

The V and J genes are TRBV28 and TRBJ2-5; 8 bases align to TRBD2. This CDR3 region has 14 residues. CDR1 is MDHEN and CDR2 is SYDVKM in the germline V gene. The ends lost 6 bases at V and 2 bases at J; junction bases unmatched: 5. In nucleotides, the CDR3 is TGTGCCAGCAGCCGTCGACTAGCGCAAGAGACCCAGTACTTC. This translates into CASSRRLAQETQYF.

CDR3 sequence (DNA): TGTGCCAGCCGGGACAGGGGGACAGATACGCAGTATTTT. Residues: CASRDRGTDTQYF. The chain carries TRBV2 and TRBJ2-3; 11 bases align to TRBD1. This CDR3 is 13 amino acids long. The V and J ends lost 8 bases and 3 bases, in that order; junction bases with no gene match: 1. Germline CDR1 is SNHLY and CDR2 is FYNNEI.

The CDR3, as DNA: TGTGCCAGCATGCCGGGACAGGGTATAAACGAGCAGTACTTC. Its translation is CASMPGQGINEQYF. The chain employs TRBV7-2 and TRBJ2-7; 9 bases align to TRBD1. CDR3 length: 14 residues. Trimming cost V 7 bases and J 5 bases; bases outside gene matches: 9. CDR1 and CDR2 (germline): SGHTA, FQGNSA.